The clone carrying this T cell receptor (beta chain) was picked up a small number of times. Its antigen remains unknown. CD4+ naive, central memory, regulatory and stem cell-like memory subsets were isolated by sorting on CD45RO/CCR7/CD25/CD127/CD95/CD27. This sample was taken from a study of beta chain features in type 1 diabetes. Broader study findings: For cells with high TCR expression, cDNA sequencing could yield over-representation.

Sequencing targeted expressed TCRB transcripts, as all isolated RNA had been reverse transcribed. Clones were sequenced by immunoSEQ multiplex PCR, and TCRdb holds only the in-frame ones, with some missing. The sample includes around 300,000 clones, about 14% seen only once; the top ten take more than 6.5%. V lost 7 bases, J lost 0 bases, and 15 bases lay in between. Germline values: CDR1 MDHEN, CDR2 SYDVKM. This CDR3 has 16 residues. The receptor was isolated from a young man in good health. V is TRBV28 and J is TRBJ2-2; no clear D gene. Sequencing was carried out using central memory CD4+ T cells from blood. The CDR3 region is CASTLAGVTNTGELFF. CDR3 DNA sequence: TGTGCCAGCACCCTGGCAGGAGTCACGAACACCGGGGAGCTGTTTTTT.